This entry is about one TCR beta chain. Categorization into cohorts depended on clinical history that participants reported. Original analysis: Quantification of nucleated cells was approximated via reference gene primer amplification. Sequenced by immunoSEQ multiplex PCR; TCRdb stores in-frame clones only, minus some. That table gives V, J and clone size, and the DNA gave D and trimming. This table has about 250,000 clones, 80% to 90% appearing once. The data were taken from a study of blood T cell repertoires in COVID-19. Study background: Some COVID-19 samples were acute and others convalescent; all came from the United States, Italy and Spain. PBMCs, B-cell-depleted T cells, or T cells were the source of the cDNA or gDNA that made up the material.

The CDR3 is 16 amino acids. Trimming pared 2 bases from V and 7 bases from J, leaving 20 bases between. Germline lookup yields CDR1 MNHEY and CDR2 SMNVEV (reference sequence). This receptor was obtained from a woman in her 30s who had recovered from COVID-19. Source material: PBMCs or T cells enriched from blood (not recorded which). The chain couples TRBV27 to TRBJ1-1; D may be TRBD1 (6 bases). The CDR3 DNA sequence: TGTGCCAGCAGTTTACAGGGGTCTCCCCGAATGGGTGAAGCTTTCTTT. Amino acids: CASSLQGSPRMGEAFF.